The 15 T cell receptor beta chains in this list originate from one sample, sequenced in a study of CD8 T cells in Susac syndrome. RNA amounts of roughly 0.45 to 1 ug underwent reverse transcription with random hexamers. TCRdb analysed the immunoSEQ multiplex PCR reads with MiXCR anew, one entry per CDR3 protein. Of some 220,000 distinct CDR3 sequences listed, about 95% were seen once; the top ten hold 0.095%. Sequenced material: CD4+ T cells from PBMCs. The receptors come from a human donor with multiple sclerosis.

J is TRBJ2-7 and V is TRBV7-9; D gene ambiguous. The ends were cut back, 2 bases at V and 6 bases at J, with 8 bases in the middle. The CDR3 covers 12 residues. Germline CDR1 is SEHNR and CDR2 is FQNEAQ (reference sequence). The DNA of the CDR3 is TGTGCCAGCAGCTTAAGTTCCGGCGAGCAGTACTTC. Amino acids: CASSLSSGEQYF.

The V and J genes are TRBV27 and TRBJ1-2, with TRBD1 matching over 7 bases. The CDR3 length is 13 residues. V was clipped by 8 bases and J by 2 bases; unmatched bases: 5. CDR1 and CDR2 from the germline V gene are MNHEY and SMNVEV (reference sequence). CDR3: CASRDSLNYGYTF. CDR3 DNA sequence: TGTGCCAGCCGGGACAGCTTAAACTATGGCTACACCTTC.

CDR3 amino acids: CSAPGTSGIGETQYF. For the CDR3, the DNA is TGCAGCGCACCCGGGACTAGCGGGATCGGGGAGACCCAGTACTTC. The chain carries TRBV29-1 and TRBJ2-5; 13 bases map to TRBD2. The germline gives CDR1 SQVTM, CDR2 ANQGSEA. The CDR3 contains 15 residues. Trimming at V came to 7 bases and at J to 5 bases, leaving 10 bases not matched to a gene.

The chain has TRBV7-9 and TRBJ1-4, with 8 bases fitting TRBD1. V dropped 1 base and J dropped 8; count of bases not matched to a gene: 6. In germline, CDR1 is SEHNR, CDR2 FQNEAQ (reference sequence). This CDR3 comprises 15 residues. The DNA of the CDR3 is TGTGCCAGCAGCTTAGGGTCGACAGGGGAAGAAAAACTGTTTTTT. Translating it yields CASSLGSTGEEKLFF.

V usage is TRBV20-1 and J usage is TRBJ2-5, with 10 bases fitting TRBD1. The CDR3 sequence is 16 residues long. Trimming at V came to 0 bases and at J to 4 bases, leaving 8 bases not matched to a gene. From germline, CDR1 is DFQATT and CDR2 SNEGSKA (reference sequence). The chain's CDR3 is CSARDGDRGWGETQYF. In nucleotides, the CDR3 is TGCAGTGCTAGAGATGGGGACAGGGGCTGGGGAGAGACCCAGTACTTC.

The genes are TRBV15 and TRBJ2-1, with D tentatively TRBD1 (6 bases). Trimming cost V 3 bases and J 10 bases, with 19 bases left between them. Germline CDR1 and CDR2: LNHNV and YYDKDF (reference sequence). CDR3 length: 15 amino acids. The CDR3: CATSSFGGPGTEQFF. The DNA of the CDR3 is TGTGCCACCAGCAGTTTCGGCGGACCCGGGACAGAGCAGTTCTTC.

V and J are TRBV20-1 and TRBJ1-1; D is ambiguous. There are 15 residues in the CDR3. V was shortened by 2 bases and J by 0 bases, with 13 bases between the two germline ends. Germline CDR1 is DFQATT and CDR2 is SNEGSKA (reference sequence). CDR3 nucleotide sequence: TGCAGTGCTAGACATTATACAAACCTGAACACTGAAGCTTTCTTT. Translating gives CSARHYTNLNTEAFF.

The CDR3 loop reads CASSQEGAGTRYNEQFF. The CDR3 coding sequence is TGCGCCAGCAGCCAAGAAGGAGCCGGGACTCGCTACAATGAGCAGTTCTTC. The chain employs TRBV4-1 and TRBJ2-1; D might be TRBD2 (6 bases). Trimming cost V 0 bases and J 3 bases, with 15 bases left between them. CDR1 is MGHRA and CDR2 is YSYEKL in the germline V gene. CDR3 size: 17 residues.

The table lists this clonotype with a count of one. The rearrangement joins TRBV2 to TRBJ2-7; D is unclear. CDR1 SNHLY and CDR2 FYNNEI come from the germline V gene. This CDR3 comprises 14 residues. The ends were cut back, 3 bases at V and 3 bases at J, with 12 bases in the middle. The CDR3 region is CASSDDSKGYEQYF. The DNA for the CDR3 is TGTGCCAGCAGTGACGACTCAAAGGGCTACGAGCAGTACTTC.

V usage is TRBV30 and J usage is TRBJ2-7; 11 bases map to TRBD2. With V trimmed by 2 bases and J by 5 bases, 8 bases remained unmatched. This CDR3 region has 15 residues. CDR1 and CDR2 from the germline V gene are GTSNPN and SVGIG (reference sequence). The DNA for the CDR3 is TGTGCCTGGAGTATACCCGAGACTAGCGGGAACGAGCAGTACTTC. The encoded protein is CAWSIPETSGNEQYF.

This chain uses TRBV29-1 with TRBJ1-2, with TRBD1 matching 10 bases. The trim removed 6 bases at V and 2 bases at J, leaving 6 bases unmatched. CDR3 size: 14 residues. From germline, CDR1 is SQVTM and CDR2 ANQGSEA. CDR3 sequence: CSVSRDRGNYGYTF. The CDR3, as DNA: TGCAGCGTCAGCCGGGACAGGGGAAACTATGGCTACACCTTC.

V and J are TRBV20-1 and TRBJ1-2, with 10 nucleotides matching TRBD1. The germline CDR1 and CDR2 sequences are DFQATT and SNEGSKA (reference sequence). The V and J ends lost 6 bases and 0 bases, in that order; junction bases with no gene match: 10. The CDR3 extends over 16 amino acids. The CDR3 region is CSAPGQGTVSNYGYTF. The CDR3 DNA sequence: TGCAGTGCCCCGGGACAGGGGACGGTATCTAACTATGGCTACACCTTC.

The V call is TRBV28, the J call TRBJ2-7, with D perhaps matching TRBD1 (6 bases). V was pared by 5 bases and J by 9 bases, with 20 bases between. Germline-derived CDR1 and CDR2 are MDHEN and SYDVKM. The CDR3 loop spans 14 amino acids. CDR3 bases: TGTGCCAGCAGTGCGCACAGGGCACTGAGGGGGCAGTACTTC. Residues: CASSAHRALRGQYF.

V is TRBV20-1 and J is TRBJ2-1; 14 positions agree with TRBD2. Per germline, CDR1 DFQATT and CDR2 SNEGSKA (reference sequence). CDR3 size: 15 residues. Losses at the gene ends were 0 bases for V and 13 bases for J; bases not matched to a gene: 8. CDR3 coding DNA: TGCAGTGCTAGAGATCGGACTAGCGGGAGGACAGATCAGTTCTTC. This sequence encodes CSARDRTSGRTDQFF.

The chain couples TRBV20-1 to TRBJ1-1; a possible D gene is TRBD1 (6 bases). Trimming shortened V by 6 bases and J by 2 bases, and 16 bases separated the two germline ends. CDR3 length: 14 residues. CDR1 and CDR2 (germline): DFQATT, SNEGSKA (reference sequence). CDR3 bases: TGCAGTGCCGGTAAAGGGACAATTAACACTGAAGCTTTCTTT. Amino acids: CSAGKGTINTEAFF.